A selection of T cell receptor beta chains follows, all from one sample in a study of blood T cell repertoires in COVID-19. Method: immunoSEQ multiplex PCR; TCRdb's copy keeps in-frame clones and lacks some. The sample holds 95,000 or so clones, 75% to 90% seen once. Sequencing input: peripheral blood. These receptors came from a man of 80 years or more with active or convalescent COVID-19. The CDR3 runs from the conserved cysteine through the conserved F or W. D genes are given only for firm matches. Size values are once, few and many counts, or a class for expanded clones, and some rows have none.

CDR3 protein: CASSHRAQGATEAFF; CDR3 DNA: TGTGCCAGCAGCCACCGAGCTCAGGGGGCCACTGAAGCTTTCTTT; V gene: TRBV7-9; clone size: -; J gene: TRBJ1-1; D gene: TRBD1
CDR3 protein: CASGAGWYTQYF; CDR3 DNA: TGTGCCAGCGGGGCTGGGTGGTATACGCAGTATTTT; V gene: TRBV6-5; clone size: -; J gene: TRBJ2-3; D gene: -
CDR3 protein: CASSQRTGGGGTNEKLFF; CDR3 DNA: TGCGCCAGCAGCCAACGGACAGGGGGCGGTGGGACTAATGAAAAACTGTTTTTT; V gene: TRBV4-1; clone size: -; J gene: TRBJ1-4; D gene: TRBD1
CDR3 protein: CASRRDYVMPNEQFF; CDR3 DNA: TGTGCCAGTAGGAGGGACTACGTTATGCCCAATGAGCAGTTCTTC; V gene: TRBV19; clone size: -; J gene: TRBJ2-1; D gene: TRBD2
CDR3 protein: CASSSLPYNEQFF; CDR3 DNA: TGTGCCAGCAGTTCACTACCCTACAATGAGCAGTTCTTC; V gene: TRBV6-2/TRBV6-3; clone size: -; J gene: TRBJ2-1; D gene: -
CDR3 protein: CASSVTSGRPVDTQYF; CDR3 DNA: TGTGCCAGCAGCGTCACTAGCGGGAGGCCCGTAGATACGCAGTATTTT; V gene: TRBV5-4; clone size: -; J gene: TRBJ2-3; D gene: TRBD2
CDR3 protein: CASSPLLAGGTYNEQFF; CDR3 DNA: TGTGCCAGCAGCCCACTATTAGCGGGAGGGACCTACAATGAGCAGTTCTTC; V gene: TRBV7-6; clone size: -; J gene: TRBJ2-1; D gene: TRBD2
CDR3 protein: CASSPETGYYGYTF; CDR3 DNA: TGCGCCAGCAGCCCCGAAACAGGGTACTATGGCTACACCTTC; V gene: TRBV5-1; clone size: once; J gene: TRBJ1-2; D gene: -
CDR3 protein: CASSPSEEWGYTF; CDR3 DNA: TGTGCCAGCAGCCCCTCAGAAGAATGGGGCTACACCTTC; V gene: TRBV3-1/TRBV3-2; clone size: -; J gene: TRBJ1-2; D gene: -
CDR3 protein: CASSELTSGGNEQFF; CDR3 DNA: TGTGCCAGCAGTGAATTGACTAGCGGAGGCAATGAGCAGTTCTTC; V gene: TRBV2; clone size: few; J gene: TRBJ2-1; D gene: TRBD2
CDR3 protein: CSVAGSNQPQHF; CDR3 DNA: TGCAGCGTAGCCGGTAGCAATCAGCCCCAGCATTTT; V gene: TRBV29-1; clone size: -; J gene: TRBJ1-5; D gene: -
CDR3 protein: CASSEGGESYYGYTF; CDR3 DNA: TGTGCCAGCAGTGAGGGTGGGGAGAGTTACTATGGCTACACCTTC; V gene: TRBV28; clone size: -; J gene: TRBJ1-2; D gene: -
CDR3 protein: CASSPYEYPGLAGVYTPYNEQFF; CDR3 DNA: TGTGCCAGCAGTCCGTATGAATATCCAGGACTAGCGGGAGTTTACACTCCCTACAATGAGCAGTTCTTC; V gene: TRBV27; clone size: few; J gene: TRBJ2-1; D gene: TRBD2
CDR3 protein: CAISESGGARGYTF; CDR3 DNA: TGTGCCATCAGTGAGTCGGGGGGGGCGCGTGGCTACACCTTC; V gene: TRBV10-3; clone size: -; J gene: TRBJ1-2; D gene: -
CDR3 protein: CASSKGDRVITLYSNQPQHF; CDR3 DNA: TGTGCCAGTAGTAAGGGGGACCGGGTCATCACGTTATATAGCAATCAGCCCCAGCATTTT; V gene: TRBV19; clone size: -; J gene: TRBJ1-5; D gene: -